The 7 T cell receptor beta chains below come from one sample, sequenced in a study of blood T cells in healthy people across ages. With a J-beta primer mix and a sample-barcoded 5' primer, a second PCR ran about 7 to 12 cycles. Each CDR3 protein is one row after TCRdb ran MiXCR on the 5' RACE reads. Of roughly 800,000 distinct CDR3 sequences listed, roughly 53% are singletons. Sequenced input: blood. The source of these receptors is a man at least 80 years old in good health.

The chain couples TRBV27 to TRBJ1-2, with D perhaps matching TRBD1 (6 bases). This CDR3 comprises 14 residues. Per the germline V gene, CDR1 is MNHEY and CDR2 is SMNVEV (reference sequence). V was trimmed by 5 bases and J by 6 bases, leaving 16 bases between them. The CDR3 sequence is CASSPYSAGDGYTF. CDR3 sequence (DNA): TGTGCCAGCAGTCCCTACAGTGCAGGGGATGGCTACACCTTC.

This clonotype was observed a few times. This chain joins TRBV12-3 or TRBV12-4 and TRBJ2-7; TRBD1 aligns across 9 bases. V trimming: 0 bases; J trimming: 3 bases; junction bases outside the gene matches: 3. This CDR3 spans 15 amino acids. CDR3 bases: TGTGCCAGCAGTTTAGCGGGACAGGGCCGCTACGAGCAGTACTTC. It encodes CASSLAGQGRYEQYF.

The rearrangement uses TRBV12-3 or TRBV12-4 and TRBJ2-5, with TRBD1 matching over 7 bases. This CDR3 is built from 15 residues. V was clipped by 3 bases and J by 11 bases; unmatched bases: 15. CDR3 DNA sequence: TGTGCCAGCAGTTTGCAGGGGGTGATACTTCACCAGCAGTACTTC. Protein sequence: CASSLQGVILHQQYF.

The genes are TRBV3-1 and TRBJ2-7; D is possibly TRBD1 (6 bases). The CDR3 runs 14 residues. CDR1 and CDR2 from the germline V gene are LGHDT and YNNKEL (reference sequence). Between the trimmed V and J ends, which lost 5 bases and 7 bases, there was a span of 18 bases. The CDR3 bases are TGTGCCAGCAGCACAGGGTTCGGGGCTTCTGAGCAGTACTTC. Translation gives CASSTGFGASEQYF.

This clonotype was picked up many times. The gene calls are TRBV29-1 and TRBJ2-5, with D perhaps TRBD1 (5 bases). Trimming stripped 6 bases from V and 1 base from J, with 12 bases between. This CDR3 has 13 residues. Germline CDR1 reads SQVTM; CDR2 reads ANQGSEA. CDR3 residues: CSVPGHSQETQYF. CDR3 nucleotides: TGCAGCGTCCCCGGACACAGCCAAGAGACCCAGTACTTC.

The chain is built from TRBV6-6 and TRBJ2-5, with D possibly TRBD2 on 5 matching bases. V lost 5 bases and J 11 bases, leaving 18 bases between the germline ends. Germline CDR1 and CDR2: MNHNY and SVGAGI (reference sequence). The CDR3 sequence is 13 residues long. The DNA of the CDR3 is TGTGCCAGCAGTGACGAATCGTTCGGGGAGCAGTACTTC. It codes for CASSDESFGEQYF.

This clonotype was observed a handful of times. V gene TRBV29-1 combines with J gene TRBJ2-5; 12 bases map to TRBD2. V was clipped by 5 bases and J by 4 bases; unmatched bases: 8. In germline, CDR1 is SQVTM, CDR2 ANQGSEA. The CDR3 has 15 residues. DNA for the CDR3: TGCAGCGTTTGGGGGGGACTAGCGGGCGGAGAGACCCAGTACTTC. Amino acid sequence: CSVWGGLAGGETQYF.